This T cell receptor beta chain came from a study of CXCR3-negative and CXCR3-positive naive CD8 T cells. Whole-study results and caveats: Most assays used freshly isolated PBMCs, as cryopreservation partially reduced CXCR3. The TRBV-TRBJ usage of naive CXCR3-negative and CXCR3-positive cells was similar, but that of memory cells differed. Sequencing showed both naive subsets with comparably high diversity, and memory CD8+ cells much lower.

Germline-derived CDR1 and CDR2 are SQVTM and ANQGSEA. The CDR3 is 13 amino acids. Every CD8+ subset sample held a few hundred thousand flow-sorted cells, done in triplicate. It was by 5' RACE with UMI labels that the TRB cDNA libraries were prepared. TCRdb re-called the 5' RACE reads and gives one entry per CDR3 protein, without DNA. The sample has some 22,000 distinct CDR3 sequences. A note on this clonotype: Its antigen remains unknown.

The sequence came from a human donor in good health. Some clones in this sample may be carry-over from other donors' samples. The sample taken for sequencing was memory CD8+ T cells from blood. The chain employs TRBV29-1 and TRBJ2-7. The CDR3 spells CSVADKVLYEQYF.